These 28 T cell receptor beta chains were sequenced from one sample in a study of cytotoxic CD8 clonotypes in ibrutinib-treated CLL. The assay was immunoSEQ multiplex PCR, and TCRdb's table has in-frame clones only and misses some. Of about 300,000 clones listed, 70% to 80% are singletons. The source was PBMCs, collected at disease progression, from a patient treated with ibrutinib. The receptors here all came from a human donor with chronic lymphocytic leukemia.

V and J are TRBV12-5 and TRBJ2-7; 7 nucleotides align to TRBD2. Germline assignment: CDR1 LGHNT and CDR2 FRNRAP. The CDR3 sequence is 15 residues long. V dropped 6 bases and J dropped 2; count of bases not matched to a gene: 10. The CDR3 spells CASGDGPRGAYEQYF. The CDR3 DNA follows: TGTGCTAGTGGCGACGGACCCCGGGGGGCCTACGAGCAGTACTTC.

A few counts support this clone. The chain employs TRBV4-1 and TRBJ2-3; TRBD2 aligns across 7 bases. The CDR3 contains 15 residues. V was clipped by 4 bases and J by 8 bases; unmatched bases: 12. The V gene's germline CDR1 is MGHRA and CDR2 YSYEKL. CDR3 amino acids: CASSPGLVGRVTQYF. The CDR3 nucleotides are TGCGCCAGCAGCCCCGGACTAGTCGGTCGGGTTACGCAGTATTTT.

About this clone itself: Sequence at one end of the junction differs from germline and may be a read error. The chain couples TRBV29-1 to TRBJ2-1; D uncertain. Germline V CDR1 and CDR2: SQVTM, ANQGSEA. The CDR3 totals 11 residues. CDR3 coding DNA: TGCAGCGCTGAAAAGTACAATGAGCAGTTCTTC. Protein sequence: CSAEKYNEQFF.

V usage is TRBV29-1 and J usage is TRBJ1-5; the match to TRBD1 covers 9 bases. Germline V gene sequence: CDR1 SQVTM, CDR2 ANQGSEA. The CDR3 is made up of 13 amino acids. Trimming at V came to 5 bases and at J to 2 bases, leaving 1 base not matched to a gene. This CDR3 reads CSVWTGGNQPQHF. CDR3 sequence (DNA): TGCAGCGTTTGGACAGGGGGCAATCAGCCCCAGCATTTT.

V gene TRBV5-6 combines with J gene TRBJ2-3, with 9 bases matching TRBD2. Trimming cost V 3 bases and J 0 bases; bases outside gene matches: 14. The germline V gene encodes CDR1 SGHDT and CDR2 YYEEEE. The CDR3 consists of 19 residues. The CDR3 coding sequence is TGTGCCAGCAGCTGGGGTTGGATAGCGGGGGTAACTAGCACAGATACGCAGTATTTT. Translated: CASSWGWIAGVTSTDTQYF.

This clone was found once. The chain is built from TRBV5-6 and TRBJ2-5, with TRBD1 identical over 8 bases. Germline CDR1 SGHDT, CDR2 YYEEEE. The CDR3 loop spans 15 amino acids. Trimming cost V 0 bases and J 5 bases; bases outside gene matches: 6. The CDR3 DNA follows: TGTGCCAGCAGCTTGGGGACAGGGCATTGGGAGACCCAGTACTTC. This gives the protein CASSLGTGHWETQYF.

V gene TRBV7-6 combines with J gene TRBJ2-1; perhaps TRBD2 as D (6 bases). This CDR3 is built from 14 residues. Per the germline V gene, CDR1 is SGHVS and CDR2 is FNYEAQ. V lost 1 base, J lost 8 bases, and 12 bases lay in between. For the CDR3, the DNA is TGTGCCAGCAGCTTAGATGGAGGGAACGATGAGCAGTTCTTC. Its protein is CASSLDGGNDEQFF.

This chain joins TRBV9 and TRBJ2-1, with 10 positions matching TRBD2. J was trimmed by 6 bases and V by 4 bases; bases with no gene match: 7. The CDR3 loop spans 15 amino acids. Looked up from germline, CDR1 is SGDLS and CDR2 is YYNGEE. The CDR3 nucleotides are TGTGCCAGCAGCTTCGGACTAGCGGAACCCAATGAGCAGTTCTTC. It codes for CASSFGLAEPNEQFF.

The gene calls are TRBV2 and TRBJ1-5, with 7 bases that match TRBD1. The CDR3 covers 16 residues. CDR1 is SNHLY and CDR2 is FYNNEI in the germline V gene. J gave up 0 bases and V 6 bases, and 8 bases lay outside the gene matches. The CDR3 region has the DNA TGTGCCAGCAGACCCCGGGACAGAAATAGCAATCAGCCCCAGCATTTT. Translation: CASRPRDRNSNQPQHF.

This clone has only a few counts. For the CDR3, the DNA is TGTGCCAGCAGGGTCCCGGGACAGGGTGTCTTCGAGCAGTACTTC. Translated: CASRVPGQGVFEQYF. The chain uses TRBV2 and TRBJ2-7; 9 positions match TRBD1. This CDR3 is built from 15 residues. Per the germline V gene, CDR1 is SNHLY and CDR2 is FYNNEI. V lost 6 bases to trimming and J lost 6 bases; unmatched junction nucleotides: 12.

The genes are TRBV19 and TRBJ1-2; D is possibly TRBD1 (5 bases). The germline CDR1 and CDR2 sequences are LNHDA and SQIVND (reference sequence). This CDR3 has 17 amino acids. The V gene lost 3 bases and the J gene lost 2 bases, with 19 bases spanning the gap. CDR3 loop: CASSIRRRQIKNYGYTF. The CDR3 region has the DNA TGTGCCAGTAGTATCCGAAGAAGACAGATAAAAAACTATGGCTACACCTTC.

The chain has TRBV5-1 and TRBJ2-5, with TRBD2 matching 14 bases. V lost 4 bases to trimming and J lost 4 bases; unmatched junction nucleotides: 6. The germline gives CDR1 SGHRS, CDR2 YFSETQ. CDR3 size: 16 residues. CDR3 region: CASSPPGLAGGETQYF. The CDR3, as DNA: TGCGCCAGCAGCCCGCCCGGACTAGCGGGAGGAGAGACCCAGTACTTC.

The V call is TRBV6-6, the J call TRBJ2-7; 7 nucleotides align to TRBD2. Per germline, CDR1 MNHNY and CDR2 SVGAGI (reference sequence). The CDR3 runs to 15 residues. V shed 0 bases and J 3 bases; nucleotides not matched to a gene: 5. CDR3 amino acids: CASSYSSGKGYEQYF. In DNA form, the CDR3 reads TGTGCCAGCAGTTACTCAAGCGGGAAGGGCTACGAGCAGTACTTC.

The chain recombines TRBV19 with TRBJ2-5, with 10 bases identical to TRBD1. The CDR3 loop spans 15 amino acids. Germline-derived CDR1 and CDR2 are LNHDA and SQIVND (reference sequence). V was pared by 5 bases and J by 3 bases, with 6 bases of the junction left unmatched. CDR3 nucleotide sequence: TGTGCCAGTAGTTCGGGACAGGGGCGAGAAGAGACCCAGTACTTC. Residues: CASSSGQGREETQYF.

V usage is TRBV19 and J usage is TRBJ2-3, with D tentatively TRBD1 or TRBD2 (5 bases each). Germline assignment: CDR1 LNHDA and CDR2 SQIVND (reference sequence). This CDR3 region has 15 residues. V was shortened by 0 bases and J by 2 bases, with 9 bases between the two germline ends. CDR3 in DNA: TGTGCCAGTAGTATAGAGCTAGGGACCACAGATACGCAGTATTTT. This sequence encodes CASSIELGTTDTQYF.

The chain recombines TRBV5-1 with TRBJ2-7; 10 positions agree with TRBD1. J lost 6 bases, V lost 4 bases, and 7 bases had no gene match. This CDR3 is 14 amino acids long. CDR1 and CDR2 from the germline V gene are SGHRS and YFSETQ. This CDR3 reads CASSHGTGAIEQYF. The CDR3 region has the DNA TGCGCCAGCAGCCACGGGACAGGGGCTATCGAGCAGTACTTC.

The genes are TRBV4-1 and TRBJ1-1; 9 nucleotides align to TRBD1. The trim removed 4 bases at V and 3 bases at J, leaving 12 bases unmatched. Germline V lookup: CDR1 MGHRA, CDR2 YSYEKL. The length of the CDR3 is 17 residues. For the CDR3, the DNA is TGCGCCAGCAGCCCGGGAGGGACAGGGATATTTCACACTGAAGCTTTCTTT. It is translated as CASSPGGTGIFHTEAFF.

The chain is built from TRBV19 and TRBJ2-3, with D unclear. Germline-derived CDR1 and CDR2 are LNHDA and SQIVND (reference sequence). This CDR3 has 11 amino acids. V shed 9 bases and J shed 4 bases, with 8 bases lying between them. The CDR3: CASGRADTQYF. The CDR3 bases are TGTGCCAGCGGACGGGCAGATACGCAGTATTTT.

The chain is built from TRBV29-1 and TRBJ2-4; D is unclear. CDR1 and CDR2 from the germline V gene are SQVTM and ANQGSEA. CDR3 length: 13 amino acids. The V gene lost 0 bases and the J gene lost 8 bases, with 11 bases spanning the gap. Written as DNA, the CDR3 is TGCAGCGTTGAAGAGGGCCGTTCTGACATTCAGTACTTC. Protein: CSVEEGRSDIQYF.

The V and J genes are TRBV19 and TRBJ2-7; TRBD2 matches at 11 bases. In germline, CDR1 is LNHDA, CDR2 SQIVND (reference sequence). This CDR3 is built from 14 residues. Unmatched junction bases numbered 2, after V lost 4 bases and J lost 3 bases. In nucleotides, the CDR3 is TGTGCCAGTAGTAGAGGGACTAGCGGCTACGAGCAGTACTTC. Amino acids: CASSRGTSGYEQYF.

V and J are TRBV4-2 and TRBJ2-5, with 9 bases fitting TRBD2. CDR1 is LGHNA, CDR2 YNFKEQ, per germline. This CDR3 contains 16 residues. J lost 5 bases, V lost 2 bases, and 9 bases had no gene match. The CDR3 reads CASSQRIAGDGETQYF. CDR3 coding DNA: TGTGCCAGCAGCCAAAGAATAGCGGGGGACGGGGAGACCCAGTACTTC.

The chain combines TRBV5-6 with TRBJ2-7; D is uncertain. CDR1 and CDR2 (germline): SGHDT, YYEEEE. The CDR3 is made up of 12 amino acids. Trimming removed 4 bases from V and 2 bases from J, with 7 bases in between. CDR3 residues: CASSTPPYEQYF. The CDR3 DNA reads TGTGCCAGCAGCACCCCTCCCTACGAGCAGTACTTC.

V gene TRBV29-1 combines with J gene TRBJ1-1, with TRBD1 matching 7 bases. With 3 bases clipped from V and 0 bases from J, the junction kept 7 bases outside the gene matches. This CDR3 is built from 15 residues. Germline lookup yields CDR1 SQVTM and CDR2 ANQGSEA. CDR3 protein: CSVDFRGGLNTEAFF. The CDR3 DNA sequence: TGCAGCGTTGATTTCCGAGGGGGCCTGAACACTGAAGCTTTCTTT. The complete variable domain, with remaining parts taken from reference TRBV29-1 and TRBJ1-1, reads SAVISQKPSRDICQRGTSLTIQCQVDSQVTMMFWYRQQPGQSLTLIATANQGSEATYESGFVIDKFPISRPNLTFSTLTVSNMSPEDSSIYLCSVDFRGGLNTEAFFGQGTRLTVV.

The V gene is TRBV2, the J gene TRBJ1-4, with a weak D call TRBD1 (5 bases). This CDR3 comprises 15 residues. V was shortened by 4 bases and J by 8 bases, with 17 bases between the two germline ends. Germline-derived CDR1 and CDR2 are SNHLY and FYNNEI. The CDR3 is CASSAAGTVGEKLFF. Written as DNA, the CDR3 is TGTGCCAGCAGTGCGGCAGGGACGGTTGGGGAAAAACTGTTTTTT.

The chain combines TRBV20-1 with TRBJ1-2; D possibly corresponds to TRBD1 (5 bases). Germline V gene lookup returns CDR1 DFQATT and CDR2 SNEGSKA (reference sequence). V was cut by 7 bases and J by 14 bases, with 11 bases left in between. This CDR3 comprises 8 residues. The CDR3 loop reads CSVWDSTF. CDR3 DNA: TGCAGTGTCTGGGACTCTACCTTC.

The rearrangement uses TRBV13 and TRBJ2-7; TRBD1 aligns across 9 bases. CDR1 is PRHDT and CDR2 is FYEKMQ in the germline V gene (reference sequence). This CDR3 region has 15 residues. The ends lost 5 bases at V and 1 base at J; junction bases unmatched: 6. The CDR3: CASSHGTGRSYEQYF. In DNA, the CDR3 is TGTGCCAGCAGCCACGGGACAGGGCGATCCTACGAGCAGTACTTC.

The chain is built from TRBV7-8 and TRBJ2-3, with a weak D call TRBD2 (5 bases). Per germline, CDR1 SGHVS and CDR2 FQNEAQ. The CDR3 spans 13 residues. V was cut by 2 bases and J by 5 bases, with 8 bases left in between. The CDR3, as DNA: TGTGCCAGCAGCTTACTCAGCGGAGATACGCAGTATTTT. It translates to CASSLLSGDTQYF.

This chain links TRBV5-5 with TRBJ1-5, with unresolved D. This CDR3 is 15 amino acids long. The V end was cut by 3 bases, the J end by 2 bases, with 12 bases between. The germline V gene has CDR1 SGHKS and CDR2 YYEKEE (reference sequence). This chain's CDR3 is CASSSSVYRNQPQHF. For the CDR3, the DNA is TGTGCCAGCAGCTCGTCAGTTTACCGCAATCAGCCCCAGCATTTT.